These 16 T cell receptor beta chains originate from one sample sequenced in a study of CD8+CD57+ T cells in acquired aplastic anemia. Profiling of TCR beta VDJ combinations and CDR3 sequences used genomic DNA as template. Each CDR3 protein is one row after TCRdb ran MiXCR on the reads. The sample records a few hundred thousand distinct CDR3 sequences, approximately 55% being singletons. The sequencing input was sorted CD4+, CD8+, or CD8+CD57+ T cells (not recorded which) from PBMCs. The receptor set was obtained from a human donor with severe aplastic anemia or a healthy control (not recorded which).

This clonotype was recorded once. The rearrangement joins TRBV20-1 to TRBJ2-1; 8 bases are shared with TRBD1. This CDR3 is built from 14 residues. After removal of 6 bases from V and 3 bases from J, the junction contained 7 bases not matched to a gene. Germline V CDR1 and CDR2: DFQATT, SNEGSKA (reference sequence). The CDR3 nucleotides are TGCAGTGCCACAAGACAGGGGAGCTACAATGAGCAGTTCTTC. Its translation is CSATRQGSYNEQFF.

In its sample, this clonotype was seen many times. The V gene is TRBV7-8, the J gene TRBJ2-5; TRBD2 agrees at 10 bases. The CDR3 spans 16 residues. CDR1 and CDR2 from the germline V gene are SGHVS and FQNEAQ. Trimming took 1 base from V and 5 from J; bases not matched to a gene: 7. For the CDR3, the DNA is TGTGCCAGCAGCTTAGGGATAGCGGGGGGCGGGGAGACCCAGTACTTC. This encodes CASSLGIAGGGETQYF.

This clonotype was detected many times. The genes are TRBV15 and TRBJ2-7; no reliable D call. Germline V CDR1 and CDR2: LNHNV, YYDKDF (reference sequence). CDR3 length: 15 residues. V was trimmed by 0 bases and J by 4 bases, leaving 13 bases between them. The CDR3 here is CATSRDRRVSYEQYF. Here the CDR3 DNA reads TGTGCCACCAGCAGAGATCGACGGGTGAGTTACGAGCAGTACTTC.

The chain links TRBV7-2 to TRBJ2-7; the D call may be TRBD1 or TRBD2 (5 bases each). The germline V and J ends were trimmed by 1 base and 3 bases, with 13 bases remaining between them. The CDR3 runs to 15 residues. Germline CDR1 is SGHTA and CDR2 is FQGNSA. The DNA of the CDR3 is TGTGCCAGCAGCTTAGACTGGGGGTCCCTCTACGAGCAGTACTTC. Its translation: CASSLDWGSLYEQYF.

This clonotype has a count of ten or more. This chain joins TRBV6-1 and TRBJ1-1; TRBD1 is a possible D gene (6 bases). Germline loops: CDR1 MNHNS, CDR2 SASEGT. The CDR3 is 14 residues long. Trimming took 7 bases from V and 2 from J, leaving 14 bases between them. CDR3 nucleotides: TGTGCCAGCATCGCAGGGGTTTCAAACACTGAAGCTTTCTTT. Translating gives CASIAGVSNTEAFF.

Only one count was recorded for this clonotype. This chain's CDR3 is CSAQGSAGVSRETQYF. In nucleotides, the CDR3 is TGCAGTGCTCAGGGTTCAGCGGGGGTGTCGCGTGAGACCCAGTACTTC. This rearrangement joins TRBV20-1 to TRBJ2-5; 8 bases line up with TRBD2. Germline CDR1 DFQATT, CDR2 SNEGSKA (reference sequence). The CDR3 runs to 16 residues. Trimming at V came to 5 bases and at J to 5 bases, leaving 16 bases not matched to a gene.

This clonotype was seen only once. A read error is possible here, since a much larger clone lies one base away. The genes are TRBV7-9 and TRBJ2-4, with D perhaps matching TRBD2 (7 bases). Germline loops: CDR1 SEHNR, CDR2 FQNEAQ (reference sequence). The CDR3 is 15 residues long. The CDR3 nucleotides are TGTGCCGGCAGCTTAGGGGGGGCCACCAAAAACATTCAGTACTTC. As protein: CAGSLGGATKNIQYF.

This clonotype was detected a few times. The rearrangement links TRBV2 to TRBJ1-2; D is ambiguous. The germline V and J ends were trimmed by 6 bases and 3 bases, with 14 bases remaining between them. This CDR3 has 14 amino acids. Per germline, CDR1 SNHLY and CDR2 FYNNEI. The CDR3 reads CASRRPSSDYGYTF. The CDR3 DNA reads as TGTGCCAGCAGGAGACCCTCATCGGACTATGGCTACACCTTC.

The V call is TRBV29-1, the J call TRBJ1-2; a weak D match, TRBD1 (5 bases). V was clipped by 2 bases and J by 0 bases, with 13 bases between them. This CDR3 is 15 amino acids long. The germline V gene encodes CDR1 SQVTM and CDR2 ANQGSEA. The CDR3 protein is CSVEMSGVTNYGYTF. The CDR3 nucleotides are TGCAGCGTTGAAATGTCGGGGGTTACTAACTATGGCTACACCTTC.

This chain connects TRBV7-3 to TRBJ1-1; unclear D gene. This CDR3 has 12 residues. The ends were cut back, 5 bases at V and 8 bases at J, with 12 bases in the middle. Germline V lookup: CDR1 SGHTA, CDR2 FQGTGA. The CDR3 protein is CASSPRSREAFF. The CDR3 nucleotides are TGTGCCAGCAGCCCACGAAGCAGGGAAGCTTTCTTT.

This clonotype was found a few times. The rearrangement uses TRBV4-1 and TRBJ2-7; 7 bases match TRBD2. The CDR3 loop spans 13 amino acids. Germline values: CDR1 MGHRA, CDR2 YSYEKL. With V trimmed by 3 bases and J by 7 bases, 6 bases remained unmatched. The CDR3 DNA sequence: TGCGCCAGCAGCCAGGGCGCGGGGGATGAGCAGTACTTC. It yields the protein CASSQGAGDEQYF.

The V gene is TRBV7-3, the J gene TRBJ2-7; TRBD2 matches at 8 bases. The J call may be faulty, since TRBJ2-5 better matches the DNA end. CDR1 is SGHTA, CDR2 FQGTGA, per germline. This CDR3 is built from 16 residues. In nucleotides, the CDR3 is TGTGCCAGCAGCTTACGTGGCGGGCGGGGGGCGGAGACCCAGTACTTC. It specifies CASSLRGGRGAETQYF.

DNA of the CDR3: TGTGCCACCAGCATACGACAGGGGGAGACTGAAGCTTTCTTT. It encodes CATSIRQGETEAFF. This chain joins TRBV15 and TRBJ1-1, with 9 bases identical to TRBD1. V lost 4 bases and J lost 5; bases outside the gene matches: 5. The CDR3 covers 14 residues. Germline assignment: CDR1 LNHNV and CDR2 YYDKDF (reference sequence).

At least ten counts were recorded for this clonotype. This sequence joins TRBV19 and TRBJ1-1; TRBD1 matches 7 bases. V gave up 3 bases and J gave up 4 bases; unmatched junction bases: 8. Germline CDR1 and CDR2: LNHDA and SQIVND (reference sequence). CDR3 size: 15 residues. In DNA form, the CDR3 reads TGTGCCAGTAGTATCACGACAGGGCCGGGCACTGAAGCTTTCTTT. Amino acid sequence: CASSITTGPGTEAFF.

There are a few counts of this clonotype. V gene TRBV20-1 combines with J gene TRBJ2-1, with TRBD2 as a possible D gene (7 bases). The CDR3 is made up of 15 amino acids. The germline gives CDR1 DFQATT, CDR2 SNEGSKA (reference sequence). The ends were cut back, 4 bases at V and 7 bases at J, with 20 bases in the middle. CDR3 nucleotide sequence: TGCAGTGCTATCAAGGGGGGGCGGGTACCGAATGAGCAGTTCTTC. Translation gives CSAIKGGRVPNEQFF.

The genes are TRBV5-6 and TRBJ1-1; 7 nucleotides agree with TRBD1. The CDR3 has 14 amino acids. The V and J ends lost 4 bases and 3 bases, in that order; junction bases with no gene match: 6. Germline CDR1 reads SGHDT; CDR2 reads YYEEEE. The CDR3 sequence is CASSVAGTDTEAFF. As DNA, the CDR3 is TGTGCCAGCAGCGTAGCCGGGACAGACACTGAAGCTTTCTTT.